The next 13 T cell receptor beta chains were all read from a single sample in a study of control samples from healthy donors and cancer patients. TCRdb's copy holds only in-frame clones and misses some; the assay was immunoSEQ multiplex PCR. The sample yields 190,000 or so clones, around 93% seen once. Sequencing used blood. The receptor source for this set is a man aged 18-30 years in good health.

The chain is built from TRBV4-1 and TRBJ1-1; D may be TRBD1 (6 bases). The CDR3 runs to 17 residues. CDR1 and CDR2 (germline): MGHRA, YSYEKL. Trimming left V 0 bases short and J 4 bases short, with 18 bases between. CDR3 bases: TGCGCCAGCAGCCAAGAAGGGACACAGGGCCGCGGCACTGAAGCTTTCTTT. The encoded protein is CASSQEGTQGRGTEAFF.

The chain couples TRBV18 to TRBJ1-4, with D tentatively TRBD1 (5 bases). Germline CDR1 and CDR2: KGHSH and LQKENI. The CDR3 is 13 amino acids. Trimming stripped 6 bases from V and 4 bases from J, with 9 bases between. Here the CDR3 reads CASSQGGNEKLFF. The CDR3 DNA reads TGTGCCAGCTCGCAGGGAGGTAATGAAAAACTGTTTTTT.

The chain is built from TRBV28 and TRBJ1-6; D gene uncertain. CDR1 MDHEN and CDR2 SYDVKM come from the germline V gene. V shed 5 bases and J shed 10 bases, with 21 bases lying between them. There are 16 residues in the CDR3. CDR3 residues: CASSRTPRKDRSPLHF. DNA of the CDR3: TGTGCCAGCAGTCGGACTCCCCGGAAGGATAGATCACCCCTCCACTTT.

This clone is a singleton in its sample. The J gene is TRBJ1-6, the V gene TRBV10-2, with no clear D. The CDR3 extends over 14 amino acids. Germline CDR1 WSHSY, CDR2 SAAADI. The germline V and J ends were trimmed by 3 bases and 11 bases, with 14 bases remaining between them. Here the CDR3 reads CASSDGRLFAPLHF. CDR3 DNA: TGCGCCAGCAGTGATGGGAGGTTATTCGCACCCCTCCACTTT.

J is TRBJ2-3 and V is TRBV19; D could derive from TRBD1 or TRBD2 (5 bases each). Germline CDR1 LNHDA, CDR2 SQIVND (reference sequence). The ends were cut back, 1 base at V and 4 bases at J, with 15 bases in the middle. This CDR3 is 16 amino acids long. The CDR3 is CASSIGDGALSDTQYF. The CDR3 DNA follows: TGTGCCAGTAGTATAGGGGACGGAGCCCTTTCAGATACGCAGTATTTT.

The chain links TRBV18 to TRBJ1-1; no clear D. The CDR3 consists of 14 residues. V was cut by 6 bases and J by 0 bases, with 11 bases left in between. Germline V gene lookup returns CDR1 KGHSH and CDR2 LQKENI. CDR3 in amino acids: CASSPRPMNTEAFF. The CDR3, as DNA: TGTGCCAGCTCGCCCCGACCTATGAACACTGAAGCTTTCTTT.

The V gene is TRBV5-1, the J gene TRBJ1-5, with 10 bases aligning to TRBD1. The CDR3 contains 15 residues. The V and J ends lost 3 bases and 7 bases, in that order; junction bases with no gene match: 7. Germline-derived CDR1 and CDR2 are SGHRS and YFSETQ. CDR3: CASSSGQGFNQPQHF. The CDR3 bases are TGCGCCAGCAGCTCGGGACAGGGGTTTAACCAGCCCCAGCATTTT.

V is TRBV3-1 (or the pseudogene TRBV3-2) and J is TRBJ1-5; 8 nucleotides agree with TRBD1. The germline V gene has CDR1 LGHDT and CDR2 YNNKEL (reference sequence). J lost 2 bases, V lost 4 bases, and 1 base had no gene match. This CDR3 region has 14 residues. The DNA of the CDR3 is TGTGCCAGCAGCCCGACAGGGGGCAATCAGCCCCAGCATTTT. Encoded protein: CASSPTGGNQPQHF.

The chain uses TRBV11-3 and TRBJ2-7, with a possible D match to TRBD2 (6 bases). The CDR3 runs to 15 residues. Germline CDR1 is SGHNT and CDR2 is YENEEA. Between the trimmed V and J ends, which lost 5 bases and 3 bases, there was a span of 17 bases. The CDR3 loop reads CASSHDHPSVYEQYF. In DNA form, the CDR3 reads TGTGCCAGCAGCCATGATCATCCTAGCGTCTACGAGCAGTACTTC.

The chain employs TRBV5-1 and TRBJ2-7, with D perhaps matching TRBD1 or TRBD2 (5 bases each). Per germline, CDR1 SGHRS and CDR2 YFSETQ. The CDR3 sequence is 15 residues long. Trimming removed 2 bases at V and 2 bases at J, with 14 bases between. Written as DNA, the CDR3 is TGCGCCAGCAGCTTACCGACGGGGCTCCCCTACGAGCAGTACTTC. This translates into CASSLPTGLPYEQYF. The full variable domain, with the rest looked up from reference TRBV5-1 and TRBJ2-7, is KAGVTQTPRYLIKTRGQQVTLSCSPISGHRSVSWYQQTPGQGLQFLFEYFSETQRNKGNFPGRFSGRQFSNSRSEMNVSTLELGDSALYLCASSLPTGLPYEQYFGPGTRLTVT.

The chain recombines TRBV2 with TRBJ1-1, with D possibly matching TRBD1 (5 bases). V was cut by 4 bases and J by 3 bases, with 18 bases left in between. CDR3 length: 16 amino acids. CDR1 and CDR2 from the germline V gene are SNHLY and FYNNEI. CDR3 DNA sequence: TGTGCCAGCAGTGGGTGGGGGGGAGTGACGGACACTGAAGCTTTCTTT. Amino acid sequence: CASSGWGGVTDTEAFF.

This clone was observed a handful of times. The rearrangement links TRBV5-1 to TRBJ2-7, with 9 bases matching TRBD1. Germline CDR1 reads SGHRS; CDR2 reads YFSETQ. V gave up 3 bases and J gave up 5 bases; unmatched junction bases: 0. This CDR3 has 12 residues. CDR3 DNA sequence: TGCGCCAGCAGCTGGGACAGGGACGAGCAGTACTTC. It translates to CASSWDRDEQYF.

V is TRBV11-3 and J is TRBJ1-6; the D is unclear. V gave up 3 bases and J gave up 4 bases, with 10 bases separating them. This CDR3 contains 15 residues. The V gene's germline CDR1 is SGHNT and CDR2 YENEEA. The CDR3 region is CASSFDLRYNSPLHF. In DNA, the CDR3 is TGTGCCAGCAGCTTCGATCTACGTTATAATTCACCCCTCCACTTT.